The present TCR beta chain was sequenced within a study of blood T cells in healthy people across ages. Study-wide points: Without sorted subsets, naive and antigen-experienced compartments could not be conclusively compared.

Regarding this clonotype: Antigen specificity is unknown.

The use of a sample-barcoded 5' primer and a J-beta primer mix characterized a second PCR of 7 to 11 cycles. TCRdb reanalysed the 5' RACE reads using MiXCR and keeps one entry per CDR3 protein. Of about 600,000 distinct CDR3 sequences listed, 45% to 55% are singletons. CDR1 is SQVTM, CDR2 ANQGSEA, per germline. Between the trimmed V and J ends, which lost 0 bases and 8 bases, there was a span of 16 bases. This CDR3 is built from 14 residues. Sequenced: blood. The sequence came from an older man in good health. V and J are TRBV29-1 and TRBJ1-2, with D possibly matching TRBD1 (5 bases). The CDR3 is CSVEDNGQRRGYTF. Written as DNA, the CDR3 is TGCAGCGTTGAAGATAATGGACAACGTCGGGGCTACACCTTC.